A single sample gave rise to the 4 T cell receptor beta chains below, sequenced in a study of T cells after yellow fever vaccination. TCRdb re-called the 5' RACE reads through MiXCR, storing one row per CDR3 protein. Found here are approximately 110,000 distinct CDR3 sequences, under 8.5% of them singletons; the top ten hold around 2.3%. This specimen consisted of CD4+ T cells sorted from PBMCs, obtained about 10 days after the first yellow fever vaccination. These receptors originate from a man younger than 35 who received the YFV17D yellow fever vaccine.

This clonotype has a count of ten or more. The chain has TRBV5-1 and TRBJ2-1, with 11 bases that match TRBD2. The V gene end was trimmed by 1 base and the J gene end by 6 bases; junction bases not matched to a gene: 6. The CDR3 is 16 amino acids. Germline V gene lookup returns CDR1 SGHRS and CDR2 YFSETQ. The CDR3 nucleotides read TGCGCCAGCAGCTTGATAGCGGGGGGGCCTATCAATGAGCAGTTCTTC. This translates into CASSLIAGGPINEQFF. The variable domain in full, with the rest retrieved from reference TRBV5-1 and TRBJ2-1, is KAGVTQTPRYLIKTRGQQVTLSCSPISGHRSVSWYQQTPGQGLQFLFEYFSETQRNKGNFPGRFSGRQFSNSRSEMNVSTLELGDSALYLCASSLIAGGPINEQFFGPGTRLTVL.

This clonotype was picked up many times. CDR3 DNA sequence: TGCAGCGTGTCCGGGACAGGGACAGGCGGCTACACCTTC. It is translated as CSVSGTGTGGYTF. This rearrangement joins TRBV29-1 to TRBJ1-2; the match to TRBD1 covers 9 bases. Trimming at V came to 6 bases and at J to 8 bases, leaving 10 bases not matched to a gene. The CDR3 sequence is 13 residues long. The germline V gene has CDR1 SQVTM and CDR2 ANQGSEA.

This clonotype was recorded many times. The chain has TRBV7-2 and TRBJ2-6, with D hard to call. V lost 5 bases to trimming and J lost 1 base, with 9 bases between them. The CDR3 consists of 15 residues. Germline CDR1 and CDR2: SGHTA and FQGNSA. The CDR3: CASSTTISGANVLTF. The CDR3 DNA reads TGTGCCAGCAGCACGACAATTTCTGGGGCCAACGTCCTGACTTTC.

This clonotype has ten or more counts. The genes are TRBV6-5 and TRBJ2-1, with TRBD2 matching over 14 bases. Germline trimming cut 6 bases from V and 3 bases from J; bases unmatched to any gene: 4. CDR1 MNHEY and CDR2 SVGAGI come from the germline V gene. The CDR3 totals 16 residues. The DNA of the CDR3 is TGTGCCAGCAGCCCCGGGACTAGCGGGGGCTACAATGAGCAGTTCTTC. Protein: CASSPGTSGGYNEQFF.